The 10 T cell receptor beta chains listed next were all sequenced from one sample in a study of technical replicates of blood from four donors. Clones were read by immunoSEQ multiplex PCR, and TCRdb kept only the in-frame ones, dropping some. The sample holds 74,000 or so clones, 85% to 95% seen once. The source material was T cells isolated from PBMCs. These receptors were collected from a human donor in good health.

This sequence joins TRBV9 and TRBJ2-3; TRBD2 agrees at 11 bases. This CDR3 has 17 amino acids. From germline, CDR1 is SGDLS and CDR2 YYNGEE. With V trimmed by 3 bases and J by 2 bases, 8 bases remained unmatched. CDR3 sequence reads: CASSEGSGRAHTDTQYF. The CDR3 bases are TGTGCCAGCAGCGAAGGTAGCGGGAGGGCCCACACAGATACGCAGTATTTT.

The chain uses TRBV27 and TRBJ1-4; 12 bases match TRBD1. J gave up 7 bases and V 4 bases, and 13 bases lay outside the gene matches. In germline, CDR1 is MNHEY, CDR2 SMNVEV (reference sequence). This CDR3 comprises 18 residues. DNA of the CDR3: TGTGCCAGCAGTTCGTCGGGACAGGGGGCGTTTATAAGTGAAAAACTGTTTTTT. It specifies CASSSSGQGAFISEKLFF.

The J gene is TRBJ2-3, the V gene TRBV7-3; D gene uncertain. This CDR3 has 10 amino acids. Germline CDR1 is SGHTA and CDR2 is FQGTGA. The germline V and J ends were trimmed by 8 bases and 3 bases, with 3 bases remaining between them. CDR3 coding DNA: TGTGCCAGCCATACAGATACGCAGTATTTT. Protein product: CASHTDTQYF.

The chain has TRBV5-1 and TRBJ2-7; a weak D match, TRBD2 (5 bases). Trimming shortened V by 1 base and J by 4 bases, and 9 bases separated the two germline ends. This CDR3 has 13 residues. CDR1 is SGHRS and CDR2 is YFSETQ in the germline V gene. Here the CDR3 reads CASSLRLAYEQYF. CDR3 bases: TGCGCCAGCAGCTTGAGGCTAGCTTACGAGCAGTACTTC.

The chain carries TRBV2 and TRBJ2-7, with 11 bases fitting TRBD2. The germline V gene encodes CDR1 SNHLY and CDR2 FYNNEI. V shed 7 bases and J 7 bases; nucleotides not matched to a gene: 9. The CDR3 consists of 14 residues. The CDR3 sequence is CASTPHRLAGEQYF. For the CDR3, the DNA is TGTGCCAGCACGCCCCATAGACTAGCGGGAGAGCAGTACTTC.

The J gene is TRBJ2-1, the V gene TRBV2; no clear D gene. Trimming took off 5 bases at V and 10 bases at J, with 9 bases between the two ends. The germline V gene encodes CDR1 SNHLY and CDR2 FYNNEI. The CDR3 is 11 amino acids. The CDR3 loop reads CASSLWQEQFF. CDR3 bases: TGTGCCAGCAGTTTGTGGCAAGAGCAGTTCTTC.

This chain uses TRBV10-3 with TRBJ2-7; TRBD1 agrees at 8 bases. The germline gives CDR1 ENHRY, CDR2 SYGVKD. CDR3 length: 16 residues. V trimming: 2 bases; J trimming: 3 bases; junction bases outside the gene matches: 9. CDR3 amino acids: CAISEGTGGVNYEQYF. The CDR3 coding sequence is TGTGCCATCAGTGAGGGGACAGGAGGGGTCAACTACGAGCAGTACTTC.

The CDR3 DNA follows: TGTGCCAGCAGCCGACCGGGACAGCCTACCTACGAGCAGTACTTC. Translation: CASSRPGQPTYEQYF. The chain employs TRBV7-2 and TRBJ2-7; 7 bases line up with TRBD1. The CDR3 spans 15 residues. Per germline, CDR1 SGHTA and CDR2 FQGNSA. With 5 bases clipped from V and 2 bases from J, the junction kept 9 bases outside the gene matches.

This clone was seen only once. The rearrangement uses TRBV29-1 and TRBJ2-1, with D hard to call. The CDR3 totals 10 residues. Trimming took 7 bases from V and 6 from J, leaving 7 bases between them. Germline-derived CDR1 and CDR2 are SQVTM and ANQGSEA. The CDR3 region has the DNA TGCAGCGCTCTATCCAATGAGCAGTTCTTC. It codes for CSALSNEQFF.

This chain's CDR3 is CASNWGGGPGNEQFF. The DNA of the CDR3 is TGTGCCAGCAACTGGGGGGGAGGGCCTGGGAATGAGCAGTTCTTC. The chain joins TRBV6-5 to TRBJ2-1; 7 bases are shared with TRBD2. The V segment lost 7 bases and the J segment 7 bases; nucleotides outside the gene matches: 13. From germline, CDR1 is MNHEY and CDR2 SVGAGI. This CDR3 comprises 15 residues.